Below, 21 T cell receptor beta chains from the same sample are listed, as sequenced in a study of CXCR3-negative and CXCR3-positive naive CD8 T cells. Libraries were UMI-labeled 5' RACE TRB cDNA. TCRdb re-called the 5' RACE reads, yielding one record per CDR3 amino acid sequence without DNA. The sample has 90,000 to 100,000 distinct CDR3 sequences, and its top ten clones hold over 1.5%. The sequenced sample consisted of naive CXCR3- CD8+ T cells from blood. Described subset: CD45RO-CCR7+CD27+CD95- naive CD8+ T cells lacking CXCR3 (TNR3-). Every receptor here comes from a human donor in good health. Some clones in this sample may be carry-over from other donors' samples.

V and J are TRBV29-1 and TRBJ2-1; absent DNA, TCRdb's TRBD2 call cannot be checked. CDR3 length equals 16 residues. Germline loops: CDR1 SQVTM, CDR2 ANQGSEA. This CDR3 reads CSVEGRGPSGGDEQFF.

The genes are TRBV5-1 and TRBJ2-1; checking the TCRdb D call of TRBD2 is not possible without DNA. The CDR3 consists of 18 residues. Germline V gene lookup returns CDR1 SGHRS and CDR2 YFSETQ. The CDR3: CASSLEFPPGLYHNEQFF.

The chain recombines TRBV28 with TRBJ2-1; TCRdb reports TRBD2, a call that lacks DNA to check it against. The germline CDR1 and CDR2 sequences are MDHEN and SYDVKM. This CDR3 is built from 20 residues. CDR3 loop: CASSNPGLAGGTYSYNEQFF.

This chain uses TRBV29-1 with TRBJ2-7; TCRdb names TRBD1, which stays unverified in the absence of DNA. This CDR3 region has 13 residues. CDR1 and CDR2 (germline): SQVTM, ANQGSEA. The CDR3 loop is CSVEWVQGDEQYF.

The chain carries TRBV18 and TRBJ2-5; there is no DNA to check the TCRdb D call of TRBD2. CDR1 KGHSH and CDR2 LQKENI come from the germline V gene. The CDR3 loop spans 17 amino acids. CDR3 sequence: CASSPPFPAIDQETQYF.

The chain is built from TRBV29-1 and TRBJ2-5; TCRdb calls TRBD1, which cannot be checked without DNA. Germline CDR1 is SQVTM and CDR2 is ANQGSEA. The CDR3 has 12 amino acids. The chain's CDR3 is CSAEGGRETQYF.

V gene TRBV30 combines with J gene TRBJ2-5; the TCRdb call, TRBD1, lacks DNA for checking. The CDR3 has 13 residues. Germline assignment: CDR1 GTSNPN and CDR2 SVGIG (reference sequence). CDR3: CAGGHPKKETQYF.

V and J are TRBV29-1 and TRBJ2-5. From germline, CDR1 is SQVTM and CDR2 ANQGSEA. The CDR3 spans 13 residues. CDR3 sequence reads: CSVVSYEKETQYF.

The CDR3 is CSVAGGDPGSPLHF. The chain carries TRBV29-1 and TRBJ1-6; TCRdb selects TRBD1, and the lack of DNA leaves this call unchecked. This CDR3 comprises 14 residues. Germline V gene lookup returns CDR1 SQVTM and CDR2 ANQGSEA.

This CDR3 reads CSAREMGVSGYTF. The rearrangement uses TRBV20-1 and TRBJ1-2; absent DNA, TCRdb's TRBD1 call cannot be checked. The CDR3 has 13 residues. From germline, CDR1 is DFQATT and CDR2 SNEGSKA (reference sequence).

The genes are TRBV3-1 and TRBJ2-7. CDR1 is LGHDT and CDR2 is YNNKEL in the germline V gene (reference sequence). This CDR3 has 14 residues. This chain's CDR3 is CASSSTGSSYEQYF.

V usage is TRBV20-1 and J usage is TRBJ2-7; absent DNA, TCRdb's TRBD2 call cannot be checked. The CDR3 is 22 amino acids. Looked up from germline, CDR1 is DFQATT and CDR2 is SNEGSKA (reference sequence). CDR3 in amino acids: CSARDSRPFDGTSGVNYYEQYF.

The chain joins TRBV28 to TRBJ2-5; checking the TCRdb D call of TRBD2 is not possible without DNA. Per germline, CDR1 MDHEN and CDR2 SYDVKM. This CDR3 comprises 14 residues. The chain's CDR3 is CASSLRGVRETQYF.

The gene calls are TRBV5-4 and TRBJ1-6. Germline V lookup: CDR1 SGHNT, CDR2 YYREEE (reference sequence). The CDR3 contains 13 residues. The CDR3 sequence: CASSLVRGSPLHF.

The V call is TRBV7-2, the J call TRBJ2-7; TCRdb names TRBD1, which stays unverified in the absence of DNA. The CDR3 runs 15 residues. Germline assignment: CDR1 SGHTA and CDR2 FQGNSA. CDR3: CASSLNRVSSYEQYF. Together with reference TRBV7-2 and TRBJ2-7, the CDR3 gives the full variable domain: GAGVSQSPSNKVTEKGKDVELRCDPISGHTALYWYRQSLGQGLEFLIYFQGNSAPDKSGLPSDRFSAERTGGSVSTLTIQRTQQEDSAVYLCASSLNRVSSYEQYFGPGTRLTVT.

V gene TRBV28 combines with J gene TRBJ2-2; TCRdb's assignment of TRBD1 cannot be checked, as there is no DNA. The length of the CDR3 is 16 residues. Germline V gives CDR1 MDHEN, CDR2 SYDVKM. Here the CDR3 reads CASGLTGIGGHGELFF.

This CDR3 is CASSPDGSGRDSSYEQYF. This rearrangement joins TRBV7-9 to TRBJ2-7. The germline gives CDR1 SEHNR, CDR2 FQNEAQ (reference sequence). CDR3 length equals 18 residues.

The chain carries TRBV6-6 and TRBJ1-1; there is no DNA to check the TCRdb D call of TRBD1. This CDR3 spans 15 amino acids. Germline V gives CDR1 MNHNY, CDR2 SVGAGI (reference sequence). The CDR3: CASSIRQGGGTEAFF.

The chain has TRBV4-3 and TRBJ2-2; the TCRdb call, TRBD2, lacks DNA for checking. Germline CDR1 LGHNA, CDR2 YSLEER. The CDR3 is made up of 15 amino acids. CDR3 loop: CASSQAGGLAGELFF.

The CDR3 spells CASSLEQFSYNEQFF. This chain joins TRBV5-1 and TRBJ2-1. CDR3 length: 15 amino acids. Germline V gene data show CDR1 as SGHRS and CDR2 as YFSETQ.

The chain carries TRBV7-8 and TRBJ2-3; TCRdb calls TRBD1, which cannot be checked without DNA. CDR1 is SGHVS and CDR2 is FQNEAQ in the germline V gene. There are 17 residues in the CDR3. CDR3 protein: CASSHPDSLTPTDTQYF.